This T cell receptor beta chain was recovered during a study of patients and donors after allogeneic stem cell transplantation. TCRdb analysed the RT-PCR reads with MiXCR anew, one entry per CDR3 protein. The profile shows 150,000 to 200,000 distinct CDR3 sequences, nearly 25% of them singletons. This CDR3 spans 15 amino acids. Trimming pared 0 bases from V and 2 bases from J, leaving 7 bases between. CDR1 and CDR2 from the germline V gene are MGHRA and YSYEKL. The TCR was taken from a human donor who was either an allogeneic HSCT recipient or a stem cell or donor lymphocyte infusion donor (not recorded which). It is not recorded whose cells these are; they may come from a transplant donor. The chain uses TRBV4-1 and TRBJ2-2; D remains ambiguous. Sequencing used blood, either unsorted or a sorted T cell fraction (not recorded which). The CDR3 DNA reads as TGCGCCAGCAGCCAAGAGGATCGCAACACCGGGGAGCTGTTTTTT. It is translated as CASSQEDRNTGELFF.